This T cell receptor beta chain is from a study of T-cell memory formation after mild COVID-19. Study results and caveats: Prior to infection, memory already included some responding clones, suggesting cross-reactive memory joined.

This clonotype was seen only a few times. Its antigen is not identified. From the 5' RACE reads, TCRdb called clonotypes with MiXCR, one entry per CDR3 protein. The sample contains about 340,000 distinct CDR3 sequences, over 10% of which appear only once. The CDR3 has 15 amino acids. Germline CDR1 is SGHTA and CDR2 is FQGNSA. V was trimmed by 4 bases and J by 0 bases, leaving 12 bases between them. The sample consisted of PBMCs or a T cell subset sorted from them (not recorded which). The TCR was taken from a man between 18 and 29 years old who had mild COVID-19 (a few samples of this study predate the infection). Cell type and time point are not known. The V call is TRBV7-2, the J call TRBJ1-1; D gene ambiguous. CDR3 sequence reads: CASSSYSDMNTEAFF. As DNA, the CDR3 is TGTGCCAGCAGCTCTTACAGCGACATGAACACTGAAGCTTTCTTT.